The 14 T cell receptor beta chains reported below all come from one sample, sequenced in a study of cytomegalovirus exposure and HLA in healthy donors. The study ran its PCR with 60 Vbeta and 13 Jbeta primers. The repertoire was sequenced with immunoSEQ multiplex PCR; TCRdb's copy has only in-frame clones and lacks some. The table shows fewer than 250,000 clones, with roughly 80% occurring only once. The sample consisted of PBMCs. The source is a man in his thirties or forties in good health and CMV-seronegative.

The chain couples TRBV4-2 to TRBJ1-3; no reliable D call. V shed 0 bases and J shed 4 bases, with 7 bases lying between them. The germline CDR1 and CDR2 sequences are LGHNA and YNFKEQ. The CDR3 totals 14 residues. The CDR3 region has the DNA TGTGCCAGCAGCCAAGATCTACAGGGAAACACCATATATTTT. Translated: CASSQDLQGNTIYF.

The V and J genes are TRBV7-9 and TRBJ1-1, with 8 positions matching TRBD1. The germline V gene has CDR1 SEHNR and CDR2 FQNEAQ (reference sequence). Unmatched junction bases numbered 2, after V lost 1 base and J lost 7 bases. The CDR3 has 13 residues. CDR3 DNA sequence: TGTGCCAGCAGCTTAGTGACAGGGGTTGAAGCTTTCTTT. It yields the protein CASSLVTGVEAFF.

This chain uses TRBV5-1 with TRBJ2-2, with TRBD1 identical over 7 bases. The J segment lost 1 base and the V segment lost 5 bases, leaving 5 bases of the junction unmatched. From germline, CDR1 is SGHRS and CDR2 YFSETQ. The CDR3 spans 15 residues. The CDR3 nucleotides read TGCGCCAGCAGGGCGACAGGGAGGAACACCGGGGAGCTGTTTTTT. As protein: CASRATGRNTGELFF.

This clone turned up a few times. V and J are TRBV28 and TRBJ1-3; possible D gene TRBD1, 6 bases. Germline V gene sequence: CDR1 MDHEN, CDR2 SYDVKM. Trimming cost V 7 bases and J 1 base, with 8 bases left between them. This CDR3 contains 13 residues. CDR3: CASITGSGNTIYF. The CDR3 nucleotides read TGTGCCAGCATAACAGGGTCTGGAAACACCATATATTTT.

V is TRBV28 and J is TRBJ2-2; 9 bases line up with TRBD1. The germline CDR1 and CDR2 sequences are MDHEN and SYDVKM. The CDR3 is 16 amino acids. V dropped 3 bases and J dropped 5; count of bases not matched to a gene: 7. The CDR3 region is CASSFGTGRWTGELFF. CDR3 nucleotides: TGTGCCAGCAGTTTTGGGACAGGGCGGTGGACCGGGGAGCTGTTTTTT.

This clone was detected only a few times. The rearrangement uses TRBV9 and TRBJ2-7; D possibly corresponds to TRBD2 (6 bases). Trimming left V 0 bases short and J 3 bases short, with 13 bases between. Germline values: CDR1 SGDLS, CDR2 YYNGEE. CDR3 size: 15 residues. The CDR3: CASSVAPGLNYEQYF. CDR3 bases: TGTGCCAGCAGCGTAGCTCCGGGACTCAACTACGAGCAGTACTTC. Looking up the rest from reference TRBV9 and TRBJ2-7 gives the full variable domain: DSGVTQTPKHLITATGQRVTLRCSPRSGDLSVYWYQQSLDQGLQFLIQYYNGEERAKGNILERFSAQQFPDLHSELNLSSLELGDSALYFCASSVAPGLNYEQYFGPGTRLTVT.

CDR3 loop: CASSPGQPTYEQYF. CDR3 in DNA: TGTGCCAGCAGCCCCGGACAGCCGACCTACGAGCAGTACTTC. V usage is TRBV5-5 and J usage is TRBJ2-5; D is perhaps TRBD1 (6 bases). The DNA end is a closer match to TRBJ2-7, so the J assignment may be wrong. This CDR3 comprises 14 residues. CDR1 and CDR2 (germline): SGHKS, YYEKEE (reference sequence).

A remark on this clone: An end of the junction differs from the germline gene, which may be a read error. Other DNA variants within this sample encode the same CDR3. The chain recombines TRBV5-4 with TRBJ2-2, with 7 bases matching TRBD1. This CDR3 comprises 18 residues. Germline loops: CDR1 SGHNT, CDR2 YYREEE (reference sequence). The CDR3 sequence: CASSQGDIDRTNTGELFF. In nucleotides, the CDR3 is TGCGCCAGCAGCCAGGGGGACATTGACCGTACGAACACCGGGGAGCTGTTTTTT.

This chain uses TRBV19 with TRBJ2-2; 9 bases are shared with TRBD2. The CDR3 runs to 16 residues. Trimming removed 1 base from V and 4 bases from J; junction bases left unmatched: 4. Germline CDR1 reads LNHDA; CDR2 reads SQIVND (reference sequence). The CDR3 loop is CASSIASGTLTGELFF. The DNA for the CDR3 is TGTGCCAGTAGTATAGCTAGCGGGACCCTCACCGGGGAGCTGTTTTTT.

In nucleotides, the CDR3 is TGTGCCAGCAGCACCGGGACAGGGCCTGGCTACACCTTC. It translates to CASSTGTGPGYTF. The V gene is TRBV5-4, the J gene TRBJ1-2, with 9 bases matching TRBD1. V was pared by 4 bases and J by 7 bases, with 5 bases of the junction left unmatched. The germline gives CDR1 SGHNT, CDR2 YYREEE (reference sequence). The CDR3 has 13 amino acids.

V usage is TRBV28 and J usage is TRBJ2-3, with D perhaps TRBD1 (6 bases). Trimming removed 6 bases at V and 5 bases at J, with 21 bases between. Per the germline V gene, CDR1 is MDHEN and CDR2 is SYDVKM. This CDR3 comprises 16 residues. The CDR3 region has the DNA TGTGCCAGCAGCCACCCCGGCTCCCTGGACAGAGATACGCAGTATTTT. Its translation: CASSHPGSLDRDTQYF.

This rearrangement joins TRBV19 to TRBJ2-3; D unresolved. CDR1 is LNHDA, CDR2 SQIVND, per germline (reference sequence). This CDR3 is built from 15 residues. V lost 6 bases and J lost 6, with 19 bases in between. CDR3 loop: CASRMAQSPGDTQYF. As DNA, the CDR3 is TGTGCCAGTAGGATGGCCCAATCGCCAGGCGATACGCAGTATTTT.

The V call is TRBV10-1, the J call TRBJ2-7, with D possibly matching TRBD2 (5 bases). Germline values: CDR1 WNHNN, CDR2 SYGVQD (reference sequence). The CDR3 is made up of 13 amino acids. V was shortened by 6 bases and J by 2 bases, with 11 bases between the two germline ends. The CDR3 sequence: CASRTIHTYEQYF. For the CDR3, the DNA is TGCGCCAGCAGGACTATACACACCTACGAGCAGTACTTC.

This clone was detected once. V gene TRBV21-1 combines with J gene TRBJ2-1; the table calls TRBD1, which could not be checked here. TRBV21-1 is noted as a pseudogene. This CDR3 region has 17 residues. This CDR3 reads CASSKPRLDREINEQFF. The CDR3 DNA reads TGTGCCAGCAGCAAACCGAGGCTGGACAGGGAAATTAATGAGCAGTTCTTC.